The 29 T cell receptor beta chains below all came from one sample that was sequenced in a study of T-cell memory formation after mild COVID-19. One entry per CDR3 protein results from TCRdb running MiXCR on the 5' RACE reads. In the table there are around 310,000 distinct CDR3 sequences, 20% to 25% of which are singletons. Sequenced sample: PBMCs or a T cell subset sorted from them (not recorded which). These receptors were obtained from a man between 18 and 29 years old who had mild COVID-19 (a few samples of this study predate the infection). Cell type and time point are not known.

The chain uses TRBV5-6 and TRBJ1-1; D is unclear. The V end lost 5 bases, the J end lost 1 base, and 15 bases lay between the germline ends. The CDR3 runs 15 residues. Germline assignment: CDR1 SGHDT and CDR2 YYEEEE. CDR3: CASRPRGIQNTEAFF. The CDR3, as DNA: TGTGCCAGCAGACCGCGAGGGATACAGAACACTGAAGCTTTCTTT. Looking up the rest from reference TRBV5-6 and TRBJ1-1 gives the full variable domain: DAGVTQSPTHLIKTRGQQVTLRCSPKSGHDTVSWYQQALGQGPQFIFQYYEEEERQRGNFPDRFSGHQFPNYSSELNVNALLLGDSALYLCASRPRGIQNTEAFFGQGTRLTVV.

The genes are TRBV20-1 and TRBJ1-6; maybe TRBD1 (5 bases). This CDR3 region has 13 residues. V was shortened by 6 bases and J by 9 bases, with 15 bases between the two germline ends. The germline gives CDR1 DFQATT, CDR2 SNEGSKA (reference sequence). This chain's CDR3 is CSAPQGIASPLHF. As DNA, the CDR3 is TGCAGTGCGCCTCAGGGTATAGCTTCACCCCTCCACTTT.

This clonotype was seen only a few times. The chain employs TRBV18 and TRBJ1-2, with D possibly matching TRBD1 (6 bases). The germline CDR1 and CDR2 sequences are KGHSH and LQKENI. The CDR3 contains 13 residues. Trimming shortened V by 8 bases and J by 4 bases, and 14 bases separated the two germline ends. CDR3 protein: CASRPGAGYGYTF. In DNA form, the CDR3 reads TGTGCCAGCCGACCGGGGGCAGGCTATGGCTACACCTTC.

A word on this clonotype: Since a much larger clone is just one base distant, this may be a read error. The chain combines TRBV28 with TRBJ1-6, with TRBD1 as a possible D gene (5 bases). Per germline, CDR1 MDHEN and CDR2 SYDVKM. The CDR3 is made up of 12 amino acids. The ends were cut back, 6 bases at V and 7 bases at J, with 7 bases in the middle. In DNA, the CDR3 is TGTGCCAGCAGAAGACAGAATTCACCCCTCCACTTT. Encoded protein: CASRRQNSPLHF. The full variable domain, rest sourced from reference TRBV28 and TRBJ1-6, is DVKVTQSSRYLVKRTGEKVFLECVQDMDHENMFWYRQDPGLGLRLIYFSYDVKMKEKGDIPEGYSVSREKKERFSLILESASTNQTSMYLCASRRQNSPLHFGNGTRLTVT.

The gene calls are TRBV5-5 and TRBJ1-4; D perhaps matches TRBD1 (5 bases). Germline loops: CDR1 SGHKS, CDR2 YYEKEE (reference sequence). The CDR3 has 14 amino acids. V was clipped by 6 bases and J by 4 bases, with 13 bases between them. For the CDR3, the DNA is TGTGCCAGCACCCCTTGGGGGGGTAATGAAAAACTGTTTTTT. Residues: CASTPWGGNEKLFF.

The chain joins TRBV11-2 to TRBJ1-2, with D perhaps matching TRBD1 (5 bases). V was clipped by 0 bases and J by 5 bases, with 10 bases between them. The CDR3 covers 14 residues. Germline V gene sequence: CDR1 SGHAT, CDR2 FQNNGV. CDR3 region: CASSLDRVVYGYTF. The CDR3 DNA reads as TGTGCCAGCAGCTTAGACAGGGTGGTTTATGGCTACACCTTC.

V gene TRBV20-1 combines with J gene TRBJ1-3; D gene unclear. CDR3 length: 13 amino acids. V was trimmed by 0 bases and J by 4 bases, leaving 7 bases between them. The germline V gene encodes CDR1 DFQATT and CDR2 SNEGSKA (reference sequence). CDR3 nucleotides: TGCAGTGCTAGAGATTTAAGGGGAAACACCATATATTTT. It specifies CSARDLRGNTIYF.

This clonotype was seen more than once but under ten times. The CDR3 DNA follows: TGTGCCAGCAGCGTAGAGGTCCAGGGGGCTAACTATGGCTACACCTTC. Translating gives CASSVEVQGANYGYTF. The V call is TRBV9, the J call TRBJ1-2, with 7 nucleotides matching TRBD1. CDR1 and CDR2 from the germline V gene are SGDLS and YYNGEE. This CDR3 has 16 residues. With 0 bases clipped from V and 0 bases from J, the junction kept 5 bases outside the gene matches.

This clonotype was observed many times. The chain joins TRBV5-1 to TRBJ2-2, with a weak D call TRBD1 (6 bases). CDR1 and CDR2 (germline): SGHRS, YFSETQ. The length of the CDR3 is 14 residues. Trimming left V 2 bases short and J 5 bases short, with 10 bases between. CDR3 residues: CASSLGQGTGELFF. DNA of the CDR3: TGCGCCAGCAGCTTAGGCCAGGGGACCGGGGAGCTGTTTTTT.

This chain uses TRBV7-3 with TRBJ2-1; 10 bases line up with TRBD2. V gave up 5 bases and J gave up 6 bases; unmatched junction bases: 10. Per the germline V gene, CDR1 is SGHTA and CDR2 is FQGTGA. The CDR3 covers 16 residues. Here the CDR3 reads CASSRRSGLAVNEQFF. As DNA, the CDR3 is TGTGCCAGCAGCCGCCGATCCGGACTAGCGGTCAATGAGCAGTTCTTC.

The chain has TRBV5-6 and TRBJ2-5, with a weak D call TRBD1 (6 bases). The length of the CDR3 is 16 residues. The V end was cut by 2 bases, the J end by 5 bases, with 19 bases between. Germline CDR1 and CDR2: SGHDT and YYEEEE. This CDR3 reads CASSLYREQQRETQYF. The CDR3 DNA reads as TGTGCCAGCAGCTTATACAGGGAGCAGCAGAGGGAGACCCAGTACTTC.

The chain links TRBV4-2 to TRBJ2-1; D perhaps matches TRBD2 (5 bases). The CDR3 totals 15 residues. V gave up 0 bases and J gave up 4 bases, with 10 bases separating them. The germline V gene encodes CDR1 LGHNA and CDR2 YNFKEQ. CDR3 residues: CASSQDLGVYNEQFF. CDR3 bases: TGTGCCAGCAGCCAAGATCTCGGGGTATACAATGAGCAGTTCTTC.

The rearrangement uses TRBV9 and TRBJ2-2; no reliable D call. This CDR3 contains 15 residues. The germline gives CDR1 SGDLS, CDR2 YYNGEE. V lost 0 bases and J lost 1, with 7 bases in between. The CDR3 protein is CASSVVSGNTGELFF. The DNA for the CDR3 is TGTGCCAGCAGCGTAGTTTCAGGGAACACCGGGGAGCTGTTTTTT.

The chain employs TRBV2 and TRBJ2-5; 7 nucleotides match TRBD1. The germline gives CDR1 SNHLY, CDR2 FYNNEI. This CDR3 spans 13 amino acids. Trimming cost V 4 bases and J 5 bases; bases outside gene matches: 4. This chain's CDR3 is CASSGDSHETQYF. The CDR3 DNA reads TGTGCCAGCAGTGGGGACAGCCACGAGACCCAGTACTTC. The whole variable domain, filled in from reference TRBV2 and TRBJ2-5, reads EPEVTQTPSHQVTQMGQEVILRCVPISNHLYFYWYRQILGQKVEFLVSFYNNEISEKSEIFDDQFSVERPDGSNFTLKIRSTKLEDSAMYFCASSGDSHETQYFGPGTRLLVL.

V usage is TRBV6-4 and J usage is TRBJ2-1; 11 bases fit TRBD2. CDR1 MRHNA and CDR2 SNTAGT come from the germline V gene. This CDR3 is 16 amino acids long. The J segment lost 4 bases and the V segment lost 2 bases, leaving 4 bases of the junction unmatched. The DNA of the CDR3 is TGTGCCAGCAGTGACCCCCCTAGCGGGGGGTACAATGAGCAGTTCTTC. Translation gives CASSDPPSGGYNEQFF.

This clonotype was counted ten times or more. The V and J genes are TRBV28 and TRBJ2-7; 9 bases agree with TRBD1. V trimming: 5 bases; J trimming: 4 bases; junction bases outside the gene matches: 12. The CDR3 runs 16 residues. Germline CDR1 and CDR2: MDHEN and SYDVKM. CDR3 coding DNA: TGTGCCAGCAGTCCTGCCGGGACAGGGAGTATGTACGAGCAGTACGTC. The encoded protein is CASSPAGTGSMYEQYV.

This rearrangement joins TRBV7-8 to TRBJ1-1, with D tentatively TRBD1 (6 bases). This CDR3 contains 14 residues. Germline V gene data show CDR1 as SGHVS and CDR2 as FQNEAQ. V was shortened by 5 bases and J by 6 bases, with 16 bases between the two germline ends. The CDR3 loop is CASSTGRDNPEAFF. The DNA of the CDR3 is TGTGCCAGCAGCACGGGCCGGGACAACCCTGAAGCTTTCTTT.

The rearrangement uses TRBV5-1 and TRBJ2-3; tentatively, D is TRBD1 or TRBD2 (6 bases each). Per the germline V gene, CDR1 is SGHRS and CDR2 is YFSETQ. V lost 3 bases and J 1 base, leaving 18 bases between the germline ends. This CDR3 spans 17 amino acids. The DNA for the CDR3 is TGCGCCAGCAGCTCCTTACAGGGCGGGGTGGGCACAGATACGCAGTATTTT. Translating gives CASSSLQGGVGTDTQYF.

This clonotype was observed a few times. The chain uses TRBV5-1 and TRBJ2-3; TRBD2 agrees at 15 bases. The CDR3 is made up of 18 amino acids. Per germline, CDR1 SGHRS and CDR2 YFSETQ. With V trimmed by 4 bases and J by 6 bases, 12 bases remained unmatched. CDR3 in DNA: TGCGCCAGCAGCGACGGACTAGCGGGGGGGCGGAGATTCGATACGCAGTATTTT. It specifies CASSDGLAGGRRFDTQYF. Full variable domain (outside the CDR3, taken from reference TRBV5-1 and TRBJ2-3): KAGVTQTPRYLIKTRGQQVTLSCSPISGHRSVSWYQQTPGQGLQFLFEYFSETQRNKGNFPGRFSGRQFSNSRSEMNVSTLELGDSALYLCASSDGLAGGRRFDTQYFGPGTRLTVL.

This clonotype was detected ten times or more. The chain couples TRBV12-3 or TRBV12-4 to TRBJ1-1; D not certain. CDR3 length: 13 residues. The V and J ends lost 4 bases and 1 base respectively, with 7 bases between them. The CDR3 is CASSWAANTEAFF. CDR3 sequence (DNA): TGTGCCAGCAGTTGGGCCGCGAACACTGAAGCTTTCTTT.

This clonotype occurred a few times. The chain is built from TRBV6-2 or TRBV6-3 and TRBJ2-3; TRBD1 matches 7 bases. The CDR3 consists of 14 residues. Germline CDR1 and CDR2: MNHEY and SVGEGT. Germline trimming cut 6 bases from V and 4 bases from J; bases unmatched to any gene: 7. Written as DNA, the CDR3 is TGTGCCAGCAGCCGACAGGGCTCCGCAGATACGCAGTATTTT. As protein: CASSRQGSADTQYF.

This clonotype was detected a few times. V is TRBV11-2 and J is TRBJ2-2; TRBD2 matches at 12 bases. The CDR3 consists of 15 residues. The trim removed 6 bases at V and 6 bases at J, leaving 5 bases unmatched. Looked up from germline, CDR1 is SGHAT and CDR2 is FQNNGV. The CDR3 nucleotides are TGTGCCAGCAGTACGGGACTAGCGGGTGCCGGGGAGCTGTTTTTT. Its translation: CASSTGLAGAGELFF.

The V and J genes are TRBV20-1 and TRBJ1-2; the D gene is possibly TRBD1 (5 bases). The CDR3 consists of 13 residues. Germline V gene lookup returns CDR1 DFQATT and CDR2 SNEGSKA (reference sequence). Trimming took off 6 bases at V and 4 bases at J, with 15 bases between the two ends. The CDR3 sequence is CSARHRQSYGYTF. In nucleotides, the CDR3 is TGCAGTGCCAGGCATAGACAGTCCTATGGCTACACCTTC.

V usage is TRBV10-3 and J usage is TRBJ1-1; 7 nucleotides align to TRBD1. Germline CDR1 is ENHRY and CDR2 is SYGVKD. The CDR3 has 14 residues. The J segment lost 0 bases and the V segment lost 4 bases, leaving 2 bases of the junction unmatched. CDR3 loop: CAISAQGVNTEAFF. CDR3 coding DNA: TGTGCCATCAGTGCGCAGGGGGTGAACACTGAAGCTTTCTTT.

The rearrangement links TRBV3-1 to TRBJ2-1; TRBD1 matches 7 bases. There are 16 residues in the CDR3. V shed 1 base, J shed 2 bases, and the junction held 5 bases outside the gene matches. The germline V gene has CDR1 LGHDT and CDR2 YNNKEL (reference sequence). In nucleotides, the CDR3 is TGTGCCAGCAGCCAAGTTGCGACAGGGCCCTACAATGAGCAGTTCTTC. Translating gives CASSQVATGPYNEQFF.

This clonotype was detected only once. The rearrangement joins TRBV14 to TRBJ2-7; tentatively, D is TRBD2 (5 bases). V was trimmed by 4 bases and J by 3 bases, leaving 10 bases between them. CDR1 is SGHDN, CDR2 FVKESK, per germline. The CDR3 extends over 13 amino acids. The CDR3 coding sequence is TGTGCCAGCAGCCCGACCGGGGACTACGAGCAGTACGTC. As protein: CASSPTGDYEQYV.

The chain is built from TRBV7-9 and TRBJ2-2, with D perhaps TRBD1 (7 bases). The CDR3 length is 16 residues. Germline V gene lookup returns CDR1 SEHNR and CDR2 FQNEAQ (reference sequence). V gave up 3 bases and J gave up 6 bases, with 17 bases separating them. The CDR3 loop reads CASSLTGQGEAGELFF. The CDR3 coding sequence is TGTGCCAGCAGCTTGACGGGCCAGGGGGAGGCCGGGGAGCTGTTTTTT.

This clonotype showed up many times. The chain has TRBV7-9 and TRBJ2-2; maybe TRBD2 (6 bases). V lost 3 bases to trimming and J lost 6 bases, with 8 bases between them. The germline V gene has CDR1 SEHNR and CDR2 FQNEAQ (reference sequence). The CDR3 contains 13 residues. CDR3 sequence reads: CASSFWEAGELFF. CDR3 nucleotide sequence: TGTGCCAGCAGCTTCTGGGAGGCCGGGGAGCTGTTTTTT.

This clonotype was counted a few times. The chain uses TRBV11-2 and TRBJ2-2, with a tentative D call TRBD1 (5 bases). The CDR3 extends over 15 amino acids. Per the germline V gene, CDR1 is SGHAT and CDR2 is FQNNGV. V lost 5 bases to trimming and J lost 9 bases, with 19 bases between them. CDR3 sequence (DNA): TGTGCCAGCAGCATCTCGACAGACAAAGTGAGGGAGCTGTTTTTT. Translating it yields CASSISTDKVRELFF.